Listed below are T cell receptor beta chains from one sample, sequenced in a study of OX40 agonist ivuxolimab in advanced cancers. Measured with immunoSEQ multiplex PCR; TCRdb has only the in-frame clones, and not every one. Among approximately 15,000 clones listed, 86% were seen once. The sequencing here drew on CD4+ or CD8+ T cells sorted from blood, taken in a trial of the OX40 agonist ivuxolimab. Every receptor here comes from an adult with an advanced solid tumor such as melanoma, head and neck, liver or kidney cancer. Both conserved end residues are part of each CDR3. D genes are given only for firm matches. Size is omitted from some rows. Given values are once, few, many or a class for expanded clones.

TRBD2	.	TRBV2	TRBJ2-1	CASSLQTSDYNEQFF	TGTGCCAGCAGTCTCCAGACTAGCGATTACAATGAGCAGTTCTTC
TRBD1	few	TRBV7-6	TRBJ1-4	CASSEDRGKLFF	TGTGCCAGCAGCGAGGACAGGGGGAAACTGTTTTTT
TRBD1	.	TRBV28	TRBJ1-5	CASRLTGNQPQHF	TGTGCCAGCAGACTGACAGGGAATCAGCCCCAGCATTTT
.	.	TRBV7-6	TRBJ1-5	CASSLAGRGGNQPQHF	TGTGCCAGCAGCTTAGCAGGTAGGGGTGGCAATCAGCCCCAGCATTTT
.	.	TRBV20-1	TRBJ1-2	CSASAGHGYTF	TGCAGTGCTAGTGCTGGGCATGGCTACACCTTC
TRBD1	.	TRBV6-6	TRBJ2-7	CASSSPDRSGEQYF	TGTGCCAGCAGTTCCCCGGACAGGTCGGGCGAGCAGTACTTC
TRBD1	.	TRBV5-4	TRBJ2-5	CASSLGDRVQETQYF	TGTGCCAGCAGTTTGGGTGACAGGGTCCAAGAGACCCAGTACTTC
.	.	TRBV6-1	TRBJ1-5	CASSEGPRGDQPQHF	TGTGCCAGCAGTGAGGGCCCCAGGGGAGATCAGCCCCAGCATTTT
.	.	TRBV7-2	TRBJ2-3	CASSLSWVDTQYF	TGTGCCAGCAGCCTCTCCTGGGTAGATACGCAGTATTTT
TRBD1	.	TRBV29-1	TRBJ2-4	CSATRGLRGNIQYF	TGCAGCGCCACCAGGGGGCTTCGGGGGAACATTCAGTACTTC
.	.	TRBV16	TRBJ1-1	CASSRPLGTEAFF	TGTGCCAGCAGCCGGCCTCTGGGTACTGAAGCTTTCTTT
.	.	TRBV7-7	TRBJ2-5	CASSLASEETQYF	TGTGCCAGCAGCTTAGCCTCAGAAGAGACCCAGTACTTC
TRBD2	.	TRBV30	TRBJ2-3	CARGTSGDTDTQYF	TGTGCCCGAGGGACTAGCGGAGACACAGATACGCAGTATTTT
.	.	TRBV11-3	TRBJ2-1	CASSLVRGNEQFF	TGTGCCAGCAGCTTAGTTCGTGGGAATGAGCAGTTCTTC
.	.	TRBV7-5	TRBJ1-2	CARSFGNLYGYTF	TGTGCCAGAAGCTTCGGAAACCTGTATGGCTACACCTTC
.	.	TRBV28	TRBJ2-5	CASSSLTGIQETQYF	TGTGCCAGCAGTTCCTTAACAGGGATCCAAGAGACCCAGTACTTC
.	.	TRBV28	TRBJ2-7	CASSSLPYEQYF	TGTGCCAGCAGTTCTCTGCCCTACGAGCAGTACTTC
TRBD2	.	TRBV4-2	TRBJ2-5	CASSPNGGRTVETQYF	TGTGCCAGCAGCCCCAACGGCGGGAGAACCGTAGAGACCCAGTACTTC
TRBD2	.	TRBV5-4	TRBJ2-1	CASSPGTSGSGYEQFF	TGTGCCAGCAGCCCCGGGACTAGCGGGAGTGGTTATGAGCAGTTCTTC
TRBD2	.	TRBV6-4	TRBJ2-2	CASSDSGSGRVGTGELFF	TGTGCCAGCAGTGACTCTGGTAGCGGGAGAGTGGGCACCGGGGAGCTGTTTTTT
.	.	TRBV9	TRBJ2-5	CASSGGTLQETQYF	TGTGCCAGCAGCGGAGGGACACTTCAAGAGACCCAGTACTTC
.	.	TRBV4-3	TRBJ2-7	CASSQDLGREQYF	TGCGCCAGCAGCCAAGATTTGGGTCGCGAGCAGTACTTC
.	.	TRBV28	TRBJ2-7	CASSLGGSYEQYF	TGTGCCAGCAGTTTGGGGGGCTCCTACGAGCAGTACTTC
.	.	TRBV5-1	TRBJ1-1	CATKLSTELMNTEAFF	TGCGCCACGAAACTGTCAACAGAGCTAATGAACACTGAAGCTTTCTTT
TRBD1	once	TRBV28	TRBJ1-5	CASRNQGGGQPQHF	TGTGCCAGCAGGAATCAGGGGGGCGGTCAGCCCCAGCATTTT
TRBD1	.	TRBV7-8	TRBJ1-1	CASRTGGFHTEAFF	TGTGCCAGCCGGACAGGGGGGTTTCACACTGAAGCTTTCTTT
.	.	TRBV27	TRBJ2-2	CASMRYRQNTGELFF	TGTGCCAGCATGAGGTACAGGCAGAACACCGGGGAGCTGTTTTTT
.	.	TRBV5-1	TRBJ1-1	CASSFRSAAVAFF	TGCGCCAGCAGCTTCCGATCAGCGGCGGTCGCTTTCTTT
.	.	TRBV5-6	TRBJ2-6	CASSSPSSGGANVLTF	TGTGCCAGCAGCTCCCCTAGCAGTGGTGGGGCCAACGTCCTGACTTTC
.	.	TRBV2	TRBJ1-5	CASSWGGREPQHF	TGTGCCAGCAGTTGGGGGGGTCGGGAGCCCCAGCATTTT
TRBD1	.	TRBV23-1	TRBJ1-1	CASTTTGQGNTEAFF	TGCGCCAGCACCACGACCGGACAGGGAAACACTGAAGCTTTCTTT
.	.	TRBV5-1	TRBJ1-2	CASSSTGGGSMYGYTF	TGCGCCAGCAGCTCCACCGGCGGGGGATCAATGTATGGCTACACCTTC
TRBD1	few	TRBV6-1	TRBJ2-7	CASSGQGGDEQYF	TGTGCCAGCAGTGGACAGGGGGGTGACGAGCAGTACTTC
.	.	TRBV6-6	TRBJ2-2	CASSRGTITGELFF	TGTGCCAGCAGTCGGGGGACCATCACCGGGGAGCTGTTTTTT
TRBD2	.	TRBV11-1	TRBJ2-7	CASSGGGYEQYF	TGTGCCAGCAGCGGCGGGGGGTACGAGCAGTACTTC